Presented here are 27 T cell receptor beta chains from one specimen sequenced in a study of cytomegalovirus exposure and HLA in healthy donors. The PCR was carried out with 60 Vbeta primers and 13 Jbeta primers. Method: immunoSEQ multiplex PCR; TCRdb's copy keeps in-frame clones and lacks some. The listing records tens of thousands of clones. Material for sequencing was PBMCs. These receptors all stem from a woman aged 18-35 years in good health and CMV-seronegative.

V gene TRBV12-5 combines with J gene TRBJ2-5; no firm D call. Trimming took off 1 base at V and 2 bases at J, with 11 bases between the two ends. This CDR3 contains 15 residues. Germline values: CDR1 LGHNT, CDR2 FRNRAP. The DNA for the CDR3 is TGTGCTAGTGGTTTGGGGGCTACGGATCAAGAGACCCAGTACTTC. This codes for CASGLGATDQETQYF.

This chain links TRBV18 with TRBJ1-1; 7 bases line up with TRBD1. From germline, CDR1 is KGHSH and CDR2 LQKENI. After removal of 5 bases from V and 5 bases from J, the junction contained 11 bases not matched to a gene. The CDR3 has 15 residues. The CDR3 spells CASSLQGKGLTEAFF. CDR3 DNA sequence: TGTGCCAGCTCATTACAGGGGAAAGGGTTAACTGAAGCTTTCTTT.

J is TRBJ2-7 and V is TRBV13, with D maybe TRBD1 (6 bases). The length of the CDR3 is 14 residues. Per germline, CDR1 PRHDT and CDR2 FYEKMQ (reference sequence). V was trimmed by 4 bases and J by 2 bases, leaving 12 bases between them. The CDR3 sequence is CASSSRTETYEQYF. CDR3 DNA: TGTGCCAGCAGCTCAAGGACAGAAACCTACGAGCAGTACTTC.

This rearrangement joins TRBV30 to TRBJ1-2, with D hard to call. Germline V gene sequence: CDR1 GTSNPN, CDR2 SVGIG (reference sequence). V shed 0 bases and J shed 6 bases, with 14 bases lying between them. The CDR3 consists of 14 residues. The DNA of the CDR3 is TGTGCCTGGAGTGTATCCATAGGAGGGCATGGCTACACCTTC. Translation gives CAWSVSIGGHGYTF. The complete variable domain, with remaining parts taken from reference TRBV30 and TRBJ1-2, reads SQTIHQWPATLVQPVGSPLSLECTVEGTSNPNLYWYRQAAGRGLQLLFYSVGIGQISSEVPQNLSASRPQDRQFILSSKKLLLSDSGFYLCAWSVSIGGHGYTFGSGTRLTVV.

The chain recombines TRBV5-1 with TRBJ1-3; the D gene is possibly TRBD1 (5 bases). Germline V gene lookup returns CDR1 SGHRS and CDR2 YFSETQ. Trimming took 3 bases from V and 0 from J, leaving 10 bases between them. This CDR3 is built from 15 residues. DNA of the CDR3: TGCGCCAGCAGCTCAACAGGATACTCTGGAAACACCATATATTTT. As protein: CASSSTGYSGNTIYF.

CDR3 protein: CASSFQGSQETQYF. CDR3 DNA: TGTGCCAGCAGCTTCCAGGGTAGTCAAGAGACCCAGTACTTC. The J gene is TRBJ2-5, the V gene TRBV9, with D perhaps TRBD1 (5 bases). This CDR3 has 14 amino acids. Trimming removed 4 bases at V and 2 bases at J, with 12 bases between. Germline CDR1 reads SGDLS; CDR2 reads YYNGEE.

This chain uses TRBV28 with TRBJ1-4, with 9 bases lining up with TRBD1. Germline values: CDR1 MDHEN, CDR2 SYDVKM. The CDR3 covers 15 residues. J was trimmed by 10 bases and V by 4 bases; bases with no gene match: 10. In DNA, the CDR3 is TGTGCCAGCAGTTCCACGGGACAGGGCCTGGCAAAACTGTTTTTT. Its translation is CASSSTGQGLAKLFF. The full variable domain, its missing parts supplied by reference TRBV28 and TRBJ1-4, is DVKVTQSSRYLVKRTGEKVFLECVQDMDHENMFWYRQDPGLGLRLIYFSYDVKMKEKGDIPEGYSVSREKKERFSLILESASTNQTSMYLCASSSTGQGLAKLFFGSGTQLSVL.

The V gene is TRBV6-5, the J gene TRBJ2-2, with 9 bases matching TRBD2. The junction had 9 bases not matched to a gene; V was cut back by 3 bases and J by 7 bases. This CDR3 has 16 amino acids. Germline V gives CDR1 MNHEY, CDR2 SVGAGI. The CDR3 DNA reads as TGTGCCAGCAGTTATGCGGGGGGGCCGAGAAGCGGGGAGCTGTTTTTT. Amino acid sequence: CASSYAGGPRSGELFF.

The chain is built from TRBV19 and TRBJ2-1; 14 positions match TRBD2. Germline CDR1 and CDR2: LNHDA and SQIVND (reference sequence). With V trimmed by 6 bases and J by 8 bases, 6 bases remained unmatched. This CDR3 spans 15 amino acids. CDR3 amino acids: CASSPTSGRADEQFF. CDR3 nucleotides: TGTGCCAGTAGCCCGACTAGCGGGAGGGCAGATGAGCAGTTCTTC.

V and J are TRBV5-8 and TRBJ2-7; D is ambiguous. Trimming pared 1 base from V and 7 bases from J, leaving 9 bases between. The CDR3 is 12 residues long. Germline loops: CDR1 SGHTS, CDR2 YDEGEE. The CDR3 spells CASSLSGWEQYF. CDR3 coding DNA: TGTGCCAGCAGCTTGTCCGGGTGGGAGCAGTACTTC. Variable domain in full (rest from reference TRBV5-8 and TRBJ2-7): EAGVTQSPTHLIKTRGQQATLRCSPISGHTSVYWYQQALGLGLQFLLWYDEGEERNRGNFPPRFSGRQFPNYSSELNVNALELEDSALYLCASSLSGWEQYFGPGTRLTVT.

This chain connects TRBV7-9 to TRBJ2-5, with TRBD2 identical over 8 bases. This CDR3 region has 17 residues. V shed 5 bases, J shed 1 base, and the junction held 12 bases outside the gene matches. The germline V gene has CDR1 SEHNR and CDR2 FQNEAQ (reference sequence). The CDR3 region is CASSPGLGGTSQETQYF. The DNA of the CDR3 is TGTGCCAGCAGCCCAGGTTTAGGAGGGACTAGCCAAGAGACCCAGTACTTC.

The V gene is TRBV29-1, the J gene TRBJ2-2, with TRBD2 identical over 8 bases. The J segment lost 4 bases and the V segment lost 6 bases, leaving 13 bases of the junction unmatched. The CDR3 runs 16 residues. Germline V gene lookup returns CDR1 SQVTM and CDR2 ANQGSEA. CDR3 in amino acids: CSVRGGRTWTTGELFF. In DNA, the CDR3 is TGCAGCGTCCGGGGGGGGCGCACCTGGACCACCGGGGAGCTGTTTTTT.

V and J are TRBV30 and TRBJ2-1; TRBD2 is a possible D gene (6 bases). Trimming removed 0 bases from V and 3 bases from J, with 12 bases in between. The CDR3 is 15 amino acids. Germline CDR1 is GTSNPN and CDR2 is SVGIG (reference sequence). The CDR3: CAWSVGSGVYNEQFF. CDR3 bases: TGTGCCTGGAGTGTAGGTAGCGGAGTCTACAATGAGCAGTTCTTC.

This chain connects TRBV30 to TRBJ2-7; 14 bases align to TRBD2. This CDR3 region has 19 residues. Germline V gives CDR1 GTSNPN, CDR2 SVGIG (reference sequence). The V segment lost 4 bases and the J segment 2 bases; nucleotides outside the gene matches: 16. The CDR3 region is CAWTTAGLAGVRGAYEQYF. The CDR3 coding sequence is TGTGCCTGGACCACAGCGGGACTAGCGGGAGTACGGGGAGCCTACGAGCAGTACTTC.

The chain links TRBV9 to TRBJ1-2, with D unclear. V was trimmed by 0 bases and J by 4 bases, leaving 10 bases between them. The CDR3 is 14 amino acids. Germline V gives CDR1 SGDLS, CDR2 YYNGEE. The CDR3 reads CASSVGGFSYGYTF. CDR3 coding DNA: TGTGCCAGCAGCGTAGGAGGGTTCAGCTATGGCTACACCTTC.

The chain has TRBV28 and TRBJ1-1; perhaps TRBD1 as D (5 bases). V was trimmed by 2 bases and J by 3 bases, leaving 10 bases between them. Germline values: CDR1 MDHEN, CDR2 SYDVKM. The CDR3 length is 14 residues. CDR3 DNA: TGTGCCAGCAGTTTAGGTGGGGCACACACTGAAGCTTTCTTT. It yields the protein CASSLGGAHTEAFF.

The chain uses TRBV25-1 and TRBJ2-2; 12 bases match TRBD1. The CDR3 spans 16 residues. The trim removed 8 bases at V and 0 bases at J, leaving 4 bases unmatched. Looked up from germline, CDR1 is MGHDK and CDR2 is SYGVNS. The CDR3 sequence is CASVGTGGPNTGELFF. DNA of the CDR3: TGTGCCAGCGTGGGGACAGGGGGCCCGAACACCGGGGAGCTGTTTTTT.

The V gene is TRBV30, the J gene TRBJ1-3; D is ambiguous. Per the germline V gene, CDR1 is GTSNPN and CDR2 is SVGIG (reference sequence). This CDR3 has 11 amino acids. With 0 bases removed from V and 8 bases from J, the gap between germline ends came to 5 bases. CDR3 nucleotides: TGTGCCTGGAGTGTGGCGGACACCATATATTTT. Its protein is CAWSVADTIYF.

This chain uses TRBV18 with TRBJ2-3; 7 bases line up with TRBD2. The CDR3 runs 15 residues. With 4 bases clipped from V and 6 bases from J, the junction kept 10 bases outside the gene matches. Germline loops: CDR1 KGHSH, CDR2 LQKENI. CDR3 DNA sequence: TGTGCCAGCTCACTTCCTACCTCCGGGGGGGATACGCAGTATTTT. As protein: CASSLPTSGGDTQYF.

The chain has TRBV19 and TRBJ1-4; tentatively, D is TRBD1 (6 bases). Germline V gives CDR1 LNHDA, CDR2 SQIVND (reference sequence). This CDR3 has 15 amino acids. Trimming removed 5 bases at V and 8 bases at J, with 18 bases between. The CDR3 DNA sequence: TGTGCCAGTAGTGGAACAGGGCAGGGAGAAGAAAAACTGTTTTTT. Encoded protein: CASSGTGQGEEKLFF.

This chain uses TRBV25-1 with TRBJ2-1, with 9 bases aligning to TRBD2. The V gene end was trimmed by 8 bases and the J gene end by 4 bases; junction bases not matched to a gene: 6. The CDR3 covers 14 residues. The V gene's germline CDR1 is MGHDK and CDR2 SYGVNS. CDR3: CASGAAGGYNEQFF. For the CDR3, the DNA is TGTGCCAGCGGGGCGGCGGGGGGGTACAATGAGCAGTTCTTC.

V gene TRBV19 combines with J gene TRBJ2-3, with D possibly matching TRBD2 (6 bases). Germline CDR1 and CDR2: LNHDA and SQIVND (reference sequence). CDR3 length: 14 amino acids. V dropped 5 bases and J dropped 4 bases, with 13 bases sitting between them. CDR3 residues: CASSVASVADTQYF. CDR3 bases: TGTGCCAGTAGTGTTGCTAGCGTGGCAGATACGCAGTATTTT.

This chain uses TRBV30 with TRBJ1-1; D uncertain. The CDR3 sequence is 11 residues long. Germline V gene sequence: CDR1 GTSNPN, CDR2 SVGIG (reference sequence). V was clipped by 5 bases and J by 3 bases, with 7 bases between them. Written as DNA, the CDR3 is TGTGCCTGGCGTCGGGACACTGAAGCTTTCTTT. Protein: CAWRRDTEAFF.

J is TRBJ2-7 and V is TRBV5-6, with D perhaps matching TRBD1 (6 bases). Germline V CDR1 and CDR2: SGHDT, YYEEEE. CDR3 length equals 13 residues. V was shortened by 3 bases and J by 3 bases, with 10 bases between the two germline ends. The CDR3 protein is CASSSGTSYEQYF. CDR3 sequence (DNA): TGTGCCAGCAGCTCCGGGACAAGCTACGAGCAGTACTTC. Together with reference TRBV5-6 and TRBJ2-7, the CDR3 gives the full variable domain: DAGVTQSPTHLIKTRGQQVTLRCSPKSGHDTVSWYQQALGQGPQFIFQYYEEEERQRGNFPDRFSGHQFPNYSSELNVNALLLGDSALYLCASSSGTSYEQYFGPGTRLTVT.

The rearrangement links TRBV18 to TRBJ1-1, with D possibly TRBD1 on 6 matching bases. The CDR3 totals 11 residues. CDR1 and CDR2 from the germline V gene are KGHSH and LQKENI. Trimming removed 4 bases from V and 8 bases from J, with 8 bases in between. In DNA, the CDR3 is TGTGCCAGCTCACTTGACAGGGAAGCTTTCTTT. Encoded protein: CASSLDREAFF.

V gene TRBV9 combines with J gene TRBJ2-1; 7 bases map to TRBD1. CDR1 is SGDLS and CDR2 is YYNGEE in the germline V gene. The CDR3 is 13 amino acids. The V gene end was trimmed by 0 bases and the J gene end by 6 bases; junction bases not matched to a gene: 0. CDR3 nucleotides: TGTGCCAGCAGCGTAGCAGGGGGCAATGAGCAGTTCTTC. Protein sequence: CASSVAGGNEQFF.

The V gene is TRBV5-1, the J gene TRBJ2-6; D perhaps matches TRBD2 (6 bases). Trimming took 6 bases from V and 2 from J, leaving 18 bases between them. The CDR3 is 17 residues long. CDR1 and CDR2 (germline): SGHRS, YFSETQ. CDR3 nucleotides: TGCGCCAGCACGGAGGGATGGGGCTCCACTGGGGCCAACGTCCTGACTTTC. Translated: CASTEGWGSTGANVLTF. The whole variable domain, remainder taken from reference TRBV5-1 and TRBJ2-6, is KAGVTQTPRYLIKTRGQQVTLSCSPISGHRSVSWYQQTPGQGLQFLFEYFSETQRNKGNFPGRFSGRQFSNSRSEMNVSTLELGDSALYLCASTEGWGSTGANVLTFGAGSRLTVL.